A single sample gave rise to the 5 T cell receptor beta chains below, sequenced in a study of graft-versus-host responses after intestinal transplantation (dated by TCRdb to about 2021). This sample's time point label indicates: cells obtained before transplantation from donor or recipient. In the mixed lymphocyte reactions, 200,000 CFSE-labeled pre-transplant responders were plated with 200,000 irradiated violet-dye-labeled stimulators and cultured for more than five days. Libraries were constructed by the immunoSEQ multiplex PCR assay. Entries here come from immuneACCESS through TCRdb and include only in-frame sequences with V and J called. Some clones fail to appear in such tables; in the studies checked, an unresolved V gene covers under half of the shortfall, and the cause of the remainder is unknown. This sample comprises more than 12,000 clones, roughly two fifths of them detected only once. The ten largest clones add up to roughly 15% of the sample.

Material: alloreactive CD8+ T cells from a mixed lymphocyte reaction culture, obtained before intestinal transplant. The sample's cell subset or site label, decoded: CFSE-low proliferating T cells sorted from approximately 6-day pre-transplant mixed lymphocyte reaction (GvH or HvG direction). Source of these receptors: a human patient who received an intestinal transplant.

V usage is TRBV2 and J usage is TRBJ1-3; D is ambiguous. There are 14 residues in the CDR3. Germline V gene sequence: CDR1 SNHLY, CDR2 FYNNEI. V lost 2 bases and J 4 bases, leaving 9 bases between the germline ends. CDR3 DNA sequence: TGTGCCAGCAGTGAATTCAGATCCGGAAACACCATATATTTT. Its translation: CASSEFRSGNTIYF.

V is TRBV10-2 and J is TRBJ1-2, with D possibly being TRBD1 (6 bases). Trimming took off 0 bases at V and 8 bases at J, with 10 bases between the two ends. CDR1 and CDR2 (germline): WSHSY, SAAADI. The CDR3 contains 13 residues. The CDR3 is CASSESIQGGYTF. CDR3 DNA: TGCGCCAGCAGTGAGTCGATACAGGGCGGCTACACCTTC.

The rearrangement uses TRBV30 and TRBJ2-7; TRBD1 agrees at 7 bases. CDR1 is GTSNPN, CDR2 SVGIG, per germline (reference sequence). V was clipped by 8 bases and J by 3 bases; unmatched bases: 10. The length of the CDR3 is 13 residues. DNA of the CDR3: TGTGCCCTCGACTCGACAGGGATCTACGAGCAGTACTTC. This sequence encodes CALDSTGIYEQYF.

By share, this clone counts as medium-sized. The chain recombines TRBV6-5 with TRBJ2-7, with 8 positions matching TRBD1. The junction had 7 bases not matched to a gene; V was cut back by 6 bases and J by 6 bases. This CDR3 has 13 amino acids. Germline CDR1 reads MNHEY; CDR2 reads SVGAGI. The CDR3 region has the DNA TGTGCCAGCAGCCTTGGACAGGGCGGCGAGCAGTACTTC. Translating gives CASSLGQGGEQYF.

J is TRBJ1-5 and V is TRBV28; D might be TRBD1 (5 bases). Deletions cut 1 base from V and 1 base from J, with 26 bases between. This CDR3 spans 21 amino acids. Germline loops: CDR1 MDHEN, CDR2 SYDVKM. CDR3 bases: TGTGCCAGCAGTTTATTAACCCTGAGGGGAGGGAAGGGGATGAGCAATCAGCCCCAGCATTTT. As protein: CASSLLTLRGGKGMSNQPQHF.